This T cell receptor beta chain was obtained from a study of cytomegalovirus exposure and HLA in healthy donors. Notes on the study in general: Information on immune exposure was restricted to one variable (CMV serostatus).

CDR1 is LNHDA and CDR2 is SQIVND in the germline V gene (reference sequence). The CDR3 length is 14 residues. Primers for the PCR totalled 60 Vbeta and 13 Jbeta. Produced via immunoSEQ multiplex PCR; TCRdb's table is partial and in-frame only. This table has some 130,000 clones, about 79% appearing once. Concerning this clone: No antigen is known for it. Compared with germline, one end of the junction differs, possibly owing to a read error.

Sequenced: PBMCs. This clonotype was sampled from a man aged 50-59 years in good health and CMV-seronegative. The J gene is TRBJ2-1, the V gene TRBV19; TRBD1 is a possible D gene (6 bases). In nucleotides, the CDR3 is TGTGCCAGTAGCCCCATTGAGACCCGGGACAATCCCCTCTTC. Its protein product is CASSPIETRDNPLF.